One T cell receptor beta chain is described in this entry. V dropped 8 bases and J dropped 6 bases, with 13 bases sitting between them. Germline CDR1 reads LNHDA; CDR2 reads SQIVND (reference sequence). The CDR3 has 13 amino acids. Under the authors' procedure: Reference gene primer amplification gave estimated nucleated cell counts. Only in-frame clones appear in the TCRdb table, and some are missing; sequencing was by immunoSEQ multiplex PCR. V, J and clone size are taken as reported in that table, and D and trimming were inferred from the DNA itself. The table shows 200,000 to 250,000 clones, with 80% to 90% occurring only once. This sample was included in a study of blood T cell repertoires in COVID-19. Study background: Acute and convalescent COVID-19 specimens originated in the United States, Italy and Spain. T cells, B-cell-depleted T cells, or PBMCs supplied cDNA or gDNA.

The sequence was obtained from a man between 18 and 29 years old with active or convalescent COVID-19. The V call is TRBV19, the J call TRBJ2-2, with D maybe TRBD2 (6 bases). Sequencing was done on a sample of peripheral blood. The CDR3 loop is CASGGSGAGELFF. In DNA, the CDR3 is TGTGCCAGTGGGGGTTCGGGGGCCGGGGAGCTGTTTTTT.